A selection of T cell receptor beta chains follows, all from one sample in a study of T cells in Graves' hyperthyroidism and ophthalmopathy. TCRdb reanalysed the multiplex PCR reads using MiXCR and keeps one entry per CDR3 protein. The table has around 620,000 distinct CDR3 sequences, just over 45% seen once. The material sequenced was peripheral blood or thyroid tissue (not recorded which). All receptors derive from an adult woman with Graves' disease, either hyperthyroidism or ophthalmopathy (not recorded which). The CDR3 runs from the conserved cysteine through the conserved F or W. Each record gives: J gene, V gene, CDR3 protein.

j_call: TRBJ1-1
v_call: TRBV6-1
cdr3_aa: CASSTPGGHTEAFF

j_call: TRBJ1-5
v_call: TRBV7-2
cdr3_aa: CASSTQGRYQPQHF

j_call: TRBJ2-6
v_call: TRBV19
cdr3_aa: CASPSGRGQFAF

j_call: TRBJ1-4
v_call: TRBV2
cdr3_aa: CASEDRGIGKLFF

j_call: TRBJ1-1
v_call: TRBV9
cdr3_aa: CASSVIPNAPNTEAFF

j_call: TRBJ1-1
v_call: TRBV10-3
cdr3_aa: CAISEGRGNTEAFF

j_call: TRBJ2-7
v_call: TRBV4-1
cdr3_aa: CASSQLSGTSYEQYF

j_call: TRBJ2-5
v_call: TRBV9
cdr3_aa: CASSGIRETQYF

j_call: TRBJ1-2
v_call: TRBV30
cdr3_aa: CAWSEGGNYGYTF

j_call: TRBJ1-2
v_call: TRBV9
cdr3_aa: CASSIQGANYGYTF

j_call: TRBJ2-2
v_call: TRBV5-1
cdr3_aa: CASRLRSDRGAGELFF

j_call: TRBJ1-5
v_call: TRBV7-9
cdr3_aa: CASSFSEGNQPQHF

j_call: TRBJ1-4
v_call: TRBV7-9
cdr3_aa: CASKRFIQGDEKLFF

j_call: TRBJ2-2
v_call: TRBV9
cdr3_aa: CASSVWGGTGELFF

j_call: TRBJ2-7
v_call: TRBV20-1
cdr3_aa: CSARGESDHEQYF

j_call: TRBJ1-5
v_call: TRBV27
cdr3_aa: CASSFIDNQPQHF

j_call: TRBJ1-5
v_call: TRBV7-9
cdr3_aa: CASSLGTDSNQPQHF

j_call: TRBJ2-3
v_call: TRBV27
cdr3_aa: CASSERLGADTQYF

j_call: TRBJ2-5
v_call: TRBV29-1
cdr3_aa: CSVEDLRETQYF

j_call: TRBJ1-3
v_call: TRBV7-2
cdr3_aa: CASSPDFTIYF

j_call: TRBJ2-7
v_call: TRBV5-5
cdr3_aa: CASSPRTSGRDGELYF

j_call: TRBJ2-5
v_call: TRBV2
cdr3_aa: CASSLQGNGYTFGSGTQYF

j_call: TRBJ2-7
v_call: TRBV7-2
cdr3_aa: CASRSSGSYEQYF

j_call: TRBJ2-5
v_call: TRBV28
cdr3_aa: CASSNSGSGETQYF

j_call: TRBJ2-2
v_call: TRBV7-8
cdr3_aa: CASASGLGGAGELFF

j_call: TRBJ1-2
v_call: TRBV12-3/TRBV12-4
cdr3_aa: CASTTTGTAYGYTF

j_call: TRBJ2-7
v_call: TRBV7-9
cdr3_aa: CASSDSMGTAYSYEQYF

j_call: TRBJ2-7
v_call: TRBV7-8
cdr3_aa: CASSFRATKGGQQYF

j_call: TRBJ2-7
v_call: TRBV12-3/TRBV12-4
cdr3_aa: CASSHGLRGSYEQYF

j_call: TRBJ2-5
v_call: TRBV12-3/TRBV12-4
cdr3_aa: CASSHSLRQSQETQYF

j_call: TRBJ2-2
v_call: TRBV7-9
cdr3_aa: CATHRSGRANTGELFF

j_call: TRBJ1-1
v_call: TRBV6-5
cdr3_aa: CASSPEINTEAFF

j_call: TRBJ2-5
v_call: TRBV29-1
cdr3_aa: CSVENNQETQYF

j_call: TRBJ2-2
v_call: TRBV7-2
cdr3_aa: CASTPSGNTGELFF

j_call: TRBJ2-7
v_call: TRBV4-1
cdr3_aa: CASSQAYGFNYEQYF

j_call: TRBJ2-5
v_call: TRBV7-3
cdr3_aa: CASSFLTGETQYF

j_call: TRBJ1-2
v_call: TRBV5-1
cdr3_aa: CASSLGVPGATSGYTF

j_call: TRBJ2-2
v_call: TRBV19
cdr3_aa: CASSILRLAGVEELFF

j_call: TRBJ2-7
v_call: TRBV5-1
cdr3_aa: CASSLKGFVPGTHEQYF

j_call: TRBJ1-5
v_call: TRBV19
cdr3_aa: CASAGKGNQPQHF

j_call: TRBJ1-2
v_call: TRBV20-1
cdr3_aa: CSALTGAGYGYTF

j_call: TRBJ2-7
v_call: TRBV7-9
cdr3_aa: CASSSTSRGYEQYF

j_call: TRBJ2-2
v_call: TRBV2
cdr3_aa: CASMASGRQTGELFF

j_call: TRBJ2-7
v_call: TRBV5-1
cdr3_aa: CASRRADSWDEQYF

j_call: TRBJ1-1
v_call: TRBV7-9
cdr3_aa: CASSLVAGDRNTEAFF

j_call: TRBJ1-1
v_call: TRBV4-1
cdr3_aa: CASSHPGQGNTEAFF

j_call: TRBJ2-7
v_call: TRBV7-9
cdr3_aa: CASSPGGVYEQYF

j_call: TRBJ2-5
v_call: TRBV20-1
cdr3_aa: CSASSPGTSDQETQYF

j_call: TRBJ1-1
v_call: TRBV18
cdr3_aa: CASSPGAGGVSTEAFF

j_call: TRBJ1-6
v_call: TRBV27
cdr3_aa: CASSSGTAGGSPLHF

j_call: TRBJ1-1
v_call: TRBV10-3
cdr3_aa: CAISASSTEAFF

j_call: TRBJ2-5
v_call: TRBV20-1
cdr3_aa: CSAIAGGGETQYF

j_call: TRBJ1-1
v_call: TRBV24-1
cdr3_aa: CATSDLGRPEAFF

j_call: TRBJ2-3
v_call: TRBV5-1
cdr3_aa: CASSLLSGRGDEQYF